One and the same sample provided the 4 T cell receptor beta chains below, sequenced in a study of T cell responses to AZD1222 COVID-19 vaccine. This table comes from immunoSEQ multiplex PCR, and its TCRdb copy is limited to in-frame clones, with some not included. The table shows about 110,000 clones, with around nine tenths occurring only once. The sequencing here drew on peripheral blood, taken on day 0 of MenACWY control vaccination. These TCRs come from an adult in good health.

The V call is TRBV29-1, the J call TRBJ2-7; 9 nucleotides match TRBD1. CDR1 SQVTM and CDR2 ANQGSEA come from the germline V gene. The CDR3 has 14 residues. Germline trimming cut 4 bases from V and 5 bases from J; bases unmatched to any gene: 9. CDR3 nucleotides: TGCAGCGTTGTTTTGACAGGGGGTTCCGACGAGCAGTACTTC. Protein: CSVVLTGGSDEQYF.

V usage is TRBV25-1 and J usage is TRBJ1-1; D is perhaps TRBD1 (6 bases). Trimming cost V 7 bases and J 7 bases, with 16 bases left between them. The CDR3 totals 13 residues. Germline CDR1 MGHDK, CDR2 SYGVNS. CDR3 DNA sequence: TGTGCCAGCAACGAGGGGGAAACGGATGAAGCTTTCTTT. As protein: CASNEGETDEAFF.

The chain has TRBV7-9 and TRBJ1-2; unclear D gene. Trimming shortened V by 7 bases and J by 4 bases, and 13 bases separated the two germline ends. This CDR3 is built from 13 residues. Per the germline V gene, CDR1 is SEHNR and CDR2 is FQNEAQ (reference sequence). The CDR3 DNA reads TGTGCCAGCACCCCGGACGCCACCTATGGCTACACCTTC. Its translation: CASTPDATYGYTF.

V gene TRBV6-5 combines with J gene TRBJ1-4, with TRBD1 as a possible D gene (6 bases). The V end lost 8 bases, the J end lost 5 bases, and 12 bases lay between the germline ends. This CDR3 spans 13 amino acids. From germline, CDR1 is MNHEY and CDR2 SVGAGI. The CDR3 DNA reads as TGTGCCAGCTCGGACAGATTCAATGAAAAACTGTTTTTT. It specifies CASSDRFNEKLFF.